Described below is a single T cell receptor beta chain sequence and its context. Antigen specificity is unknown. This sample was included in a study of vaccination and CD4 T cells after COVID-19. Cultured CD4+ T-cell DNA underwent Oncomine TCR Beta short-read sequencing. Once CD4+ T cells had been cultured, genomic DNA was extracted from them. TCRdb reprocessed the PCR reads via MiXCR and lists one record per CDR3 protein. The repertoire holds around 13,000 distinct CDR3 sequences, with under 35% as singletons. CDR3 length: 15 residues. V dropped 8 bases and J dropped 0 bases, with 14 bases sitting between them. The germline V gene has CDR1 LGHNA and CDR2 YSLEER. The treatment here: approximately nine-day PBMC culture with coronavirus spike peptide pools or control peptides (ViraFEST assay). ViraFEST used peptide pools to expand antigen-specific T cells, then sequenced TCRs.

The gene calls are TRBV4-3 and TRBJ2-1; D is possibly TRBD1 or TRBD2 (6 bases each). The material sequenced was CD4+ T cells from blood, cultured in vitro, taken after SARS-CoV-2 vaccination. The sequence was collected from a human donor who had recovered from COVID-19. In nucleotides, the CDR3 is TGCGCCAGCGCTAGGGGGGTCAGCTCCTACAATGAGCAGTTCTTC. Its protein product is CASARGVSSYNEQFF.